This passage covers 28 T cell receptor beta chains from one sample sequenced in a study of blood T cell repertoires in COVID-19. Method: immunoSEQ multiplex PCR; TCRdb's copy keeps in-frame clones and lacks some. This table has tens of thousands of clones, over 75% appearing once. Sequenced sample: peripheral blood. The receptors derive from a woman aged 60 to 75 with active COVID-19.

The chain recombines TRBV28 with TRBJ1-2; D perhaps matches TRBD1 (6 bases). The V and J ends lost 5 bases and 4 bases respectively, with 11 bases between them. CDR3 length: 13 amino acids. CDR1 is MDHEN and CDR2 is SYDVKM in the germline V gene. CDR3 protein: CASSTGLAYGYTF. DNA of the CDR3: TGTGCCAGCAGTACAGGGTTGGCCTATGGCTACACCTTC.

The CDR3 loop is CASSLAAGEREQYF. In DNA, the CDR3 is TGTGCCAGCAGTTTAGCGGCAGGGGAACGCGAGCAGTACTTC. This chain connects TRBV28 to TRBJ2-7; D perhaps matches TRBD1 (6 bases). Between the trimmed V and J ends, which lost 2 bases and 6 bases, there was a span of 14 bases. The CDR3 covers 14 residues. CDR1 and CDR2 from the germline V gene are MDHEN and SYDVKM.

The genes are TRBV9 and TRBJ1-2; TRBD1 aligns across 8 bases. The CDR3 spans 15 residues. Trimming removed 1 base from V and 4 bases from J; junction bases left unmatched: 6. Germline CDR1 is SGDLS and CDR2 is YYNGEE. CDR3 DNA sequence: TGTGCCAGCAGCGTAAGGGACAGGACTGGCTATGGCTACACCTTC. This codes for CASSVRDRTGYGYTF.

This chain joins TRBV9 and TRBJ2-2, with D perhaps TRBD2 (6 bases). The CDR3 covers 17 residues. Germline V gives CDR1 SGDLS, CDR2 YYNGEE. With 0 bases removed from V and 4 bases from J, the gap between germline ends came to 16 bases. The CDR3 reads CASSVVGRGSGTGELFF. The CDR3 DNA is TGTGCCAGCAGCGTAGTGGGACGGGGGTCGGGCACCGGGGAGCTGTTTTTT.

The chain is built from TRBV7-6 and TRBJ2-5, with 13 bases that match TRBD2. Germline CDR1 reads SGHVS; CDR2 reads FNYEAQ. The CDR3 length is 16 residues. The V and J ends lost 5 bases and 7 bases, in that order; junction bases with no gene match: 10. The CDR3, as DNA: TGTGCCAGCAGCCATGAACTAGCGGGAGGGCGGGGGACCCAGTACTTC. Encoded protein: CASSHELAGGRGTQYF.

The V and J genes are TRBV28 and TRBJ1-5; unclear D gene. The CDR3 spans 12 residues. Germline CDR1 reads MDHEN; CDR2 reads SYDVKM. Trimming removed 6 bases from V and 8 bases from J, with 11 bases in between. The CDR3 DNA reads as TGTGCCAGCAGACTCCCTATGAAGCCCCAGCATTTT. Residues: CASRLPMKPQHF.

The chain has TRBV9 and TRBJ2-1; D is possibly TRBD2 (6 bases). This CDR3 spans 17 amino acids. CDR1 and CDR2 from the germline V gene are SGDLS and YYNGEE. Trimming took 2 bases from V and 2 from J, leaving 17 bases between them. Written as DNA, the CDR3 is TGTGCCAGCAGCGTGGGACCGGGACTCACTACCTACAATGAGCAGTTCTTC. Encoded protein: CASSVGPGLTTYNEQFF.

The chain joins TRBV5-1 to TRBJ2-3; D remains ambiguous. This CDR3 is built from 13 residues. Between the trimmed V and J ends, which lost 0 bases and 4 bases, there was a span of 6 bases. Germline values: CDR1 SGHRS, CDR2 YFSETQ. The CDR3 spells CASSLVRADTQYF. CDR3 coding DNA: TGCGCCAGCAGCTTGGTGAGAGCAGATACGCAGTATTTT.

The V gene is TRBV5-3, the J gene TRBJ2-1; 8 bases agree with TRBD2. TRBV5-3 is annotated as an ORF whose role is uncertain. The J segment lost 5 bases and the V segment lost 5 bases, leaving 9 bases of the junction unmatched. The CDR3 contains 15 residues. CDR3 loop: CARRPLAGVNNEQFF. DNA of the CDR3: TGTGCCAGAAGACCGCTAGCGGGTGTTAACAATGAGCAGTTCTTC.

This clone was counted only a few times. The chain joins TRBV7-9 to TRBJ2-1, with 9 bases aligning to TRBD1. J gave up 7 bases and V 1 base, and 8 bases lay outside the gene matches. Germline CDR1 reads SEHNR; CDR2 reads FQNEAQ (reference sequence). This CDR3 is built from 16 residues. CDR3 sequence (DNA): TGTGCCAGCAGCTTAGAGACAGGGGGACCTTCAAATGAGCAGTTCTTC. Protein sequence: CASSLETGGPSNEQFF.

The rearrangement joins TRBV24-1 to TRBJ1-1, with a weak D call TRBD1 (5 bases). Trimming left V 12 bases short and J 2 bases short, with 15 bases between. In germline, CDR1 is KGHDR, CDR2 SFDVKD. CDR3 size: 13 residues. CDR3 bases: TGTGCCTCGAGGGGACTGGGCAACACTGAAGCTTTCTTT. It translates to CASRGLGNTEAFF.

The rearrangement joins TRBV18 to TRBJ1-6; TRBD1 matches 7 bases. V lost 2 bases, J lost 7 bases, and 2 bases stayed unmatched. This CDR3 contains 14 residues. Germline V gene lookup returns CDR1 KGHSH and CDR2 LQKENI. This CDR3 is CASSPDRANSPLHF. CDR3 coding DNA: TGTGCCAGCTCACCAGACAGGGCCAATTCACCCCTCCACTTT.

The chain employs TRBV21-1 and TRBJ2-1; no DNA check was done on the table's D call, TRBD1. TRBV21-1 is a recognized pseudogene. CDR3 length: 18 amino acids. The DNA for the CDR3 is TGTGCCAGCAGCAAAAGACCCCAGGAGGACAGGGGGCGGAATGAGCAGTTCTTC. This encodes CASSKRPQEDRGRNEQFF.

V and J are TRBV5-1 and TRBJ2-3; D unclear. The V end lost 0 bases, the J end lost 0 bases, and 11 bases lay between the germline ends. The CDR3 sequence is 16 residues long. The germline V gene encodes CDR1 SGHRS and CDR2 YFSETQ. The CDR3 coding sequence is TGCGCCAGCAGCTTGGGCGCTCTGACTAGCACAGATACGCAGTATTTT. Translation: CASSLGALTSTDTQYF. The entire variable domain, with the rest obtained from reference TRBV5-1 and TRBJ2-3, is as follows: KAGVTQTPRYLIKTRGQQVTLSCSPISGHRSVSWYQQTPGQGLQFLFEYFSETQRNKGNFPGRFSGRQFSNSRSEMNVSTLELGDSALYLCASSLGALTSTDTQYFGPGTRLTVL.

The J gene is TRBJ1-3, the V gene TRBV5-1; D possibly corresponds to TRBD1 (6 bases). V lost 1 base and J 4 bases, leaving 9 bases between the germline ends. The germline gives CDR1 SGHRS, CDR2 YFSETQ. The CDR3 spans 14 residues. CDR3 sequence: CASSLTGLGNTIYF. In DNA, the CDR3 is TGCGCCAGCAGCTTGACAGGGCTCGGAAACACCATATATTTT.

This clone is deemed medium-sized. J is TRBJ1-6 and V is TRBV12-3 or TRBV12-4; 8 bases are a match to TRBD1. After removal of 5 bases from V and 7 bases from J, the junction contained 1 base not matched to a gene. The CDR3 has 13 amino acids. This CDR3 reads CASSGQGNSPLHF. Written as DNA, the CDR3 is TGTGCCAGCAGTGGACAGGGAAATTCACCCCTCCACTTT.

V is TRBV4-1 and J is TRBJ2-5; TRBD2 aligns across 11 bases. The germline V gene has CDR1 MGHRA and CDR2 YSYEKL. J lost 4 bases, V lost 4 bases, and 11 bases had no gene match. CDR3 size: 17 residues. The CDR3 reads CASSRGSGGAFRETQYF. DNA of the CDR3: TGCGCCAGCAGCCGTGGTAGCGGGGGGGCATTTAGAGAGACCCAGTACTTC.

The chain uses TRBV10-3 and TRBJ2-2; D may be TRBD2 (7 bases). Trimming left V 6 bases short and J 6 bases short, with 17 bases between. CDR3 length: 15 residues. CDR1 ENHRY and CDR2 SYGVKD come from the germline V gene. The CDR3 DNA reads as TGTGCCATCAGGAGGGAGGGGGTTTCGGCCGGGGAGCTGTTTTTT. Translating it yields CAIRREGVSAGELFF.

The CDR3 DNA follows: TGTGCCAGCAGCTTACAGGCTGGCGGCTACACCTTC. This codes for CASSLQAGGYTF. The rearrangement links TRBV7-9 to TRBJ1-2; D is unclear. Per germline, CDR1 SEHNR and CDR2 FQNEAQ (reference sequence). V was cut by 2 bases and J by 8 bases, with 9 bases left in between. The CDR3 totals 12 residues.

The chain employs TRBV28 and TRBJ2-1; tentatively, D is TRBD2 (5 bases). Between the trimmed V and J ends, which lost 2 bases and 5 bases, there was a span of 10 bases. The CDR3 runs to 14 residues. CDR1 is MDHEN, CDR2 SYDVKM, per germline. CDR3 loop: CASSLPQRNNEQFF. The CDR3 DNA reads TGTGCCAGCAGTTTACCCCAGCGGAACAATGAGCAGTTCTTC.

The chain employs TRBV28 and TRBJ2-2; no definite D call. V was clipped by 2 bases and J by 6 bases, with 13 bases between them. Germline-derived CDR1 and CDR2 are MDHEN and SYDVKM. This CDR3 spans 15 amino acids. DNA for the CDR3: TGTGCCAGCAGTTTAAACGGGTATGGCGCCGGGGAGCTGTTTTTT. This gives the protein CASSLNGYGAGELFF.

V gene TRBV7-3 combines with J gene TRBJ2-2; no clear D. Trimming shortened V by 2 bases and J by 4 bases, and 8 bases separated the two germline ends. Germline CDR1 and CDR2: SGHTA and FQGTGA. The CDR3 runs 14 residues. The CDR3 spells CASSLRPVTGELFF. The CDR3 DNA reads TGTGCCAGCAGCTTACGCCCAGTCACCGGGGAGCTGTTTTTT.

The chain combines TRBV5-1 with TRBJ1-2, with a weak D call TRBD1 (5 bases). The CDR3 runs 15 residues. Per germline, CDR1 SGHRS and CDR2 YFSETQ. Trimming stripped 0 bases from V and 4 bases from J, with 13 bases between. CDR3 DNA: TGCGCCAGCAGCTTGGTAGGGGATGTTGGCTATGGCTACACCTTC. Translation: CASSLVGDVGYGYTF.

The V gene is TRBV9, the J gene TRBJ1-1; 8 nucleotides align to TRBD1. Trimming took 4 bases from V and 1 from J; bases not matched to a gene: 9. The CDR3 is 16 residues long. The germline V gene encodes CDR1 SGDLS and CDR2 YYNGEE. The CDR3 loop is CASSPRRQGTNTEAFF. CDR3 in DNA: TGTGCCAGCAGCCCCCGGAGACAGGGGACGAACACTGAAGCTTTCTTT.

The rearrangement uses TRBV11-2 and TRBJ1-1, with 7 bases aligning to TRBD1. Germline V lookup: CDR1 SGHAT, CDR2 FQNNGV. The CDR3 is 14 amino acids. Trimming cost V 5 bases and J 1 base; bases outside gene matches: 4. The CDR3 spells CASSPQGSNTEAFF. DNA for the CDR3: TGTGCCAGCAGCCCACAGGGGTCGAACACTGAAGCTTTCTTT.

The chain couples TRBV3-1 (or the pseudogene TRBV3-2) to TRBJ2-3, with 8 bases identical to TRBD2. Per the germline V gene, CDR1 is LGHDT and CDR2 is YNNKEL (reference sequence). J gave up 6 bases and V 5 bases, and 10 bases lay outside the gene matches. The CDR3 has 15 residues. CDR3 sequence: CASSTRGGRSDTQYF. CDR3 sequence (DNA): TGTGCCAGCAGCACTCGGGGGGGGCGGTCCGATACGCAGTATTTT.

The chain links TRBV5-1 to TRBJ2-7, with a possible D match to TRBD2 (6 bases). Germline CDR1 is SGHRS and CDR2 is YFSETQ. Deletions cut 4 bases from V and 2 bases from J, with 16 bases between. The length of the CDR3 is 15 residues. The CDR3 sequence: CASSLEPGGTYEQYF. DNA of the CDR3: TGCGCCAGCAGCCTAGAACCTGGGGGGACCTACGAGCAGTACTTC.

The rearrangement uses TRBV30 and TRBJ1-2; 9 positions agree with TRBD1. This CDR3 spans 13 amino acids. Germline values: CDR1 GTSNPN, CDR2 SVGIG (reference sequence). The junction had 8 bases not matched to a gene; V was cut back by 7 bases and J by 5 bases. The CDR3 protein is CALQGALWYGYTF. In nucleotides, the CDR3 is TGTGCCTTACAGGGGGCGCTTTGGTATGGCTACACCTTC.